This is a list of T cell receptor beta chains from one sample in a study of vaccination and CD4 T cells after COVID-19. Their antigens are not known. TCRdb passed the PCR reads through MiXCR, listing each CDR3 protein once. This sample yields fewer than 8,000 distinct CDR3 sequences, of which around 30% are seen a single time; less than 15% belongs to the top ten. The material sequenced was CD4+ T cells from blood, cultured in vitro. These receptors were collected from a human donor in good health. Both conserved end residues are part of each CDR3. A D gene is named only where the DNA matches it firmly. Clone size, where shown, is once, few, many, or a class for clones that have expanded.

CDR3aa: CASCTDSFAQYF; CDR3nt: TGTGCCAGCTGTACCGACAGTTTTGCGCAGTACTTC; abundance: -; j_gene: TRBJ2-7; d_gene: -; v_gene: TRBV6-1
CDR3aa: CASNERADSNQPQHF; CDR3nt: TGTGCCAGTAACGAAAGGGCAGATAGCAATCAGCCCCAGCATTTT; abundance: -; j_gene: TRBJ1-5; d_gene: -; v_gene: TRBV10-3
CDR3aa: CASSQDMGATGYTF; CDR3nt: TGCGCCAGCAGCCAAGATATGGGGGCCACTGGCTACACCTTC; abundance: few; j_gene: TRBJ1-2; d_gene: -; v_gene: TRBV4-1
CDR3aa: CASSRGGTAQETQYF; CDR3nt: TGTGCCAGCAGCCGCGGAGGGACAGCGCAAGAGACCCAGTACTTC; abundance: -; j_gene: TRBJ2-5; d_gene: -; v_gene: TRBV11-2
CDR3aa: CASSLIGDRGTEAFF; CDR3nt: TGTGCCAGCAGCTTGATAGGAGACAGGGGCACTGAAGCTTTCTTT; abundance: -; j_gene: TRBJ1-1; d_gene: TRBD1; v_gene: TRBV11-2
CDR3aa: CASSPGTGGWNEQFF; CDR3nt: TGTGCCAGCTCACCCGGGACAGGGGGCTGGAATGAGCAGTTCTTC; abundance: -; j_gene: TRBJ2-1; d_gene: TRBD1; v_gene: TRBV18
CDR3aa: CAISERLGYEQYF; CDR3nt: TGTGCCATCAGTGAGAGGTTGGGGTACGAGCAGTACTTC; abundance: few; j_gene: TRBJ2-7; d_gene: -; v_gene: TRBV10-3
CDR3aa: CASSGGQGQETQYF; CDR3nt: TGTGCCAGCAGTGGAGGACAGGGTCAAGAGACCCAGTACTTC; abundance: once; j_gene: TRBJ2-5; d_gene: TRBD1; v_gene: TRBV25-1
CDR3aa: CASTGQGGSNQPQHF; CDR3nt: TGTGCCAGCACCGGACAGGGCGGGAGCAATCAGCCCCAGCATTTT; abundance: -; j_gene: TRBJ1-5; d_gene: TRBD1; v_gene: TRBV6-2/TRBV6-3
CDR3aa: CSAMGWGGSRSYNEQFF; CDR3nt: TGCAGTGCAATGGGGTGGGGCGGGAGTCGCTCCTACAATGAGCAGTTCTTC; abundance: few; j_gene: TRBJ2-1; d_gene: TRBD2; v_gene: TRBV20-1
CDR3aa: CASSYAWGTDTQYF; CDR3nt: TGTGCCAGCAGTTACGCGTGGGGCACAGATACGCAGTATTTT; abundance: few; j_gene: TRBJ2-3; d_gene: -; v_gene: TRBV6-5